This TCR beta chain was documented in a study of regulatory T cells in long-lasting Graves disease. Study summary: Patients with persistent Graves' disease had over 5 years of antithyroid drugs and persistent TSH receptor antibodies. Study results and limitations: Favored gene segments in persistent disease were TRBV28, TRBJ1-2 and TRBJ2-5.

Through Arm-PCR of CDR3 regions and iRepertoire HTBI primers, TCR beta libraries were built. Via MiXCR, TCRdb re-called the multiplex PCR reads, giving one row per CDR3 protein. The sample holds about half a million distinct CDR3 sequences, approximately 23% seen once. In the case of this clonotype: The target antigen is unknown.

The germline V gene encodes CDR1 LGHDT and CDR2 YNNKEL (reference sequence). The ends were cut back, 2 bases at V and 4 bases at J, with 8 bases in the middle. The CDR3 has 13 residues. Time point noted: persistent/refractory GD, antithyroid drugs over 5 years with positive TRAb. From RNA extracted from PBMCs, the TCR library was made. The chain is built from TRBV3-1 and TRBJ1-2; no reliable D call. The clonotype was recovered from a female donor with Graves disease. Sample: peripheral blood mononuclear cells (PBMCs), taken when the disease was refractory, from a patient treated with antithyroid drugs. The DNA for the CDR3 is TGTGCCAGCAGCCAATTTGGTTCCTATGGCTACACCTTC. Amino acids: CASSQFGSYGYTF.